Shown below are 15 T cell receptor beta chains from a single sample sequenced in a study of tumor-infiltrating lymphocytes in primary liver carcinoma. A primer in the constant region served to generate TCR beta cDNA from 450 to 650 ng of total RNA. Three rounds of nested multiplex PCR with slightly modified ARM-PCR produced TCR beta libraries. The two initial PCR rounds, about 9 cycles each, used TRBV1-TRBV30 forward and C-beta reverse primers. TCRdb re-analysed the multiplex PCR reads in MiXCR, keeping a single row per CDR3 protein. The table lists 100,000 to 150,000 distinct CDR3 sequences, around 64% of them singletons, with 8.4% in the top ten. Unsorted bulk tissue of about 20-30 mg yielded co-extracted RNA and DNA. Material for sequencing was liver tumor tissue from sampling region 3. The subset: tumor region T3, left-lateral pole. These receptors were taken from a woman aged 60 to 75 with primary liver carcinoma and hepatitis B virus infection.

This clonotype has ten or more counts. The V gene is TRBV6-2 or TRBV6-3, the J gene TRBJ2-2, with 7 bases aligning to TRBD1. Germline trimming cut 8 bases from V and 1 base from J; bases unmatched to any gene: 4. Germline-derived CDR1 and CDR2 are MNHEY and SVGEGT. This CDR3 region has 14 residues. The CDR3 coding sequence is TGTGCCAGCCACCGACAGGGGAACACCGGGGAGCTGTTTTTT. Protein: CASHRQGNTGELFF.

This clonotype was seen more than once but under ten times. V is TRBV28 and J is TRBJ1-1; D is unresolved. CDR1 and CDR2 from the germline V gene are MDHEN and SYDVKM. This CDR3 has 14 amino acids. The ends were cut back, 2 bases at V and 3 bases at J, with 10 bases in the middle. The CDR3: CASSLGSRDTEAFF. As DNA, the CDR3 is TGTGCCAGCAGTTTAGGTTCAAGGGACACTGAAGCTTTCTTT.

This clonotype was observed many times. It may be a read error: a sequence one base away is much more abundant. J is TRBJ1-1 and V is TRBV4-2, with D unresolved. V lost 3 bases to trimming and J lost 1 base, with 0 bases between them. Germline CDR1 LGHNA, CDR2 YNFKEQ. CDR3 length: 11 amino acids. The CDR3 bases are TGTGCCAGCAGCCAGAACACTGAAGCTTTCTTT. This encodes CASSQNTEAFF.

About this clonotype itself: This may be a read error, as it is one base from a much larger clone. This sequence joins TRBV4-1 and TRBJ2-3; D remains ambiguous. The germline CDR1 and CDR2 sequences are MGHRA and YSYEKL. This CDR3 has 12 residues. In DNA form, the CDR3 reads TGCACCAGCAGCCTCCGAGGAGATACGCAGTATTTT. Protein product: CTSSLRGDTQYF.

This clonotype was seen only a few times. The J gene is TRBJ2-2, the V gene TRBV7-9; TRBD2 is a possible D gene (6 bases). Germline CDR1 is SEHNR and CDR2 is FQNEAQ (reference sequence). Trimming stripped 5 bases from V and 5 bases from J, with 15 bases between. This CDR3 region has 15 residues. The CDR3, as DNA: TGTGCCAGCAGCAAGACTAGAGATGGGACCGGGGAGCTGTTTTTT. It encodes CASSKTRDGTGELFF.

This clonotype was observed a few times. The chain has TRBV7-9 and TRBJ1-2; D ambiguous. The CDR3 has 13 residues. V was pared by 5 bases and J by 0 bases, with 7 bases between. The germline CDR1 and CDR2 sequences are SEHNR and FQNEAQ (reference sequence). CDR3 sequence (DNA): TGTGCCAGCAGCCGTCTCTCTAACTATGGCTACACCTTC. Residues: CASSRLSNYGYTF.

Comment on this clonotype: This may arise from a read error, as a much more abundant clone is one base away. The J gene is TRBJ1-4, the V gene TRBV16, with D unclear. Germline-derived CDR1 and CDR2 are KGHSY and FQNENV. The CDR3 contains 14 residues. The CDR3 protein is CACSPGYPNEKLFF. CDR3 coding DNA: TGTGCCTGCAGCCCGGGCTACCCTAATGAAAAACTGTTTTTT.

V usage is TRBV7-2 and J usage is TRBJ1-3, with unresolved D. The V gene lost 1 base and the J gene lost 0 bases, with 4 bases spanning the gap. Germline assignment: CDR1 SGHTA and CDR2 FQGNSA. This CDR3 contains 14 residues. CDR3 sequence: CASSLVASGNTIYF. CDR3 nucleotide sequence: TGTGCCAGCAGCTTAGTTGCCTCTGGAAACACCATATATTTT.

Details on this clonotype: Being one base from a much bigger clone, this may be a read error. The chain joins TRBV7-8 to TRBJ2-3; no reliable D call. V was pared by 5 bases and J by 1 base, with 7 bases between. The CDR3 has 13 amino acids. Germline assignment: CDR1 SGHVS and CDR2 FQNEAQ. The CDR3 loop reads CASSRDCTDTQYF. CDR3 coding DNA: TGTGCCAGCAGCCGCGACTGCACAGATACGCAGTATTTT.

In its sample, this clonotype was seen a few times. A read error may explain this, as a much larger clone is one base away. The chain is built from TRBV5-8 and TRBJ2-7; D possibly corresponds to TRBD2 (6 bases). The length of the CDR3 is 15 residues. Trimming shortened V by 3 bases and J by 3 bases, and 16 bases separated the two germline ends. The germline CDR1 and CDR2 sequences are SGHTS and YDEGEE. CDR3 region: CASSSPGEGLYEQYF. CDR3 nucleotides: TGTGCCAGCAGCTCCCCGGGAGAGGGTCTCTACGAGCAGTACTTC.

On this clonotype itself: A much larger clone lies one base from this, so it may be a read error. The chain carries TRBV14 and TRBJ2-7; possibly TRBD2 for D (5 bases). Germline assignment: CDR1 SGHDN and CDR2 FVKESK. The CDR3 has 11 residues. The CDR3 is CVSSQDSDFHF. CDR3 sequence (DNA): TGTGTCAGCAGCCAAGATAGCGATTTCCACTTC. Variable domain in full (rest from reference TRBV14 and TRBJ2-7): EAGVTQFPSHSVIEKGQTVTLRCDPISGHDNLYWYRRVMGKEIKFLLHFVKESKQDESGMPNNRFLAERTGGTYSTLKVQPAELEDSGVYFCVSSQDSDFHFGPGTRLTVT.

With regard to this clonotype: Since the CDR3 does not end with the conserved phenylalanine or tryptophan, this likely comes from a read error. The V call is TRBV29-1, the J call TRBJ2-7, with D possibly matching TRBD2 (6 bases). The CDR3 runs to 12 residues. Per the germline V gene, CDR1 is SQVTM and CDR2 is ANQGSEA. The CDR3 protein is CSVGGGSYEQYL. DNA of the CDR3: TGCAGTGTCGGGGGAGGCTCCTACGAACAGTACCTC.

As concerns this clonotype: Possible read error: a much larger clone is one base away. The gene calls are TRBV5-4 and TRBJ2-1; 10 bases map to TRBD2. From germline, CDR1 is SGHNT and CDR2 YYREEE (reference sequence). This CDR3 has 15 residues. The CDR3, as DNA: TGTGCCAGCAGCCCTACTAGCGGGATAACGAGTGAGCTGTTCTTC. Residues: CASSPTSGITSELFF.

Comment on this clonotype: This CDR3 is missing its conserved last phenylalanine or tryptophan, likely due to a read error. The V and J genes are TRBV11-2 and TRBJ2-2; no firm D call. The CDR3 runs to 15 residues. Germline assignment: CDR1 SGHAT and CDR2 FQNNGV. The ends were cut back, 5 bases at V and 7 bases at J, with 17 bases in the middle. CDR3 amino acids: CASSPSQGPIGELFL. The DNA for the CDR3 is TGTGCCAGCAGCCCTTCGCAAGGACCGATCGGGGAGCTGTTTCTT.

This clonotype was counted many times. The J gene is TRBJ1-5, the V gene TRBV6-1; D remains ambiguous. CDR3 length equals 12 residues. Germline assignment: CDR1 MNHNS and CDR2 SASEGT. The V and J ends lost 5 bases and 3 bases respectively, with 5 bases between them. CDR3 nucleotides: TGTGCCAGCAGTAAGGACAATCAGCCCCAGCATTTT. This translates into CASSKDNQPQHF.